This T cell receptor (beta chain) was recovered during a study of T-cell memory formation after mild COVID-19. A 5'RACE reaction primed in the constant segment made cDNA libraries of TCR alpha and TCR beta, and these carried sample barcodes and UMIs. MiXCR was run by TCRdb on the 5' RACE reads, yielding one entry per CDR3 protein. The sample has roughly 350,000 distinct CDR3 sequences, roughly 15% seen once. The sample consisted of PBMCs or a T cell subset sorted from them (not recorded which). This receptor was obtained from a man younger than 30 who had mild COVID-19 (a few samples of this study predate the infection). Cell type and time point are not known.

The CDR3 region is CSARVTDTDTQYF. The CDR3 region has the DNA TGCAGTGCTAGAGTGACAGACACAGATACGCAGTATTTT. The chain couples TRBV20-1 to TRBJ2-3, with D perhaps TRBD1 (5 bases). V lost 1 base, J lost 2 bases, and 7 bases lay in between. The germline V gene has CDR1 DFQATT and CDR2 SNEGSKA (reference sequence). The length of the CDR3 is 13 residues.